The 27 T cell receptor beta chains in this list originate from one sample, sequenced in a study of response to subunit inactivated influenza vaccine. TCRdb fed the RT-PCR reads into MiXCR, producing one record per CDR3 protein. The sample holds more than 250,000 distinct CDR3 sequences, just over 20% seen once. The sample in question was PBMCs from blood, obtained 21 months after vaccination. The source of these receptors is a man between 50 and 70 years old who received an inactivated influenza vaccine.

The gene calls are TRBV4-3 and TRBJ2-1, with TRBD1 as a possible D gene (6 bases). V dropped 4 bases and J dropped 3 bases, with 13 bases sitting between them. The V gene's germline CDR1 is LGHNA and CDR2 YSLEER. This CDR3 has 15 residues. DNA of the CDR3: TGCGCCAGCAGCCGAAGATTACAGGGCTACAATGAGCAGTTCTTC. This encodes CASSRRLQGYNEQFF.

The gene calls are TRBV5-1 and TRBJ2-7; tentative D call: TRBD2 (7 bases). Trimming stripped 2 bases from V and 6 bases from J, with 12 bases between. Per the germline V gene, CDR1 is SGHRS and CDR2 is YFSETQ. The CDR3 has 13 amino acids. CDR3 region: CASSLHREGEQYF. CDR3 coding DNA: TGCGCCAGCAGCTTACACAGGGAGGGCGAGCAGTACTTC.

This clonotype was seen repeatedly, ten times or more. The chain links TRBV29-1 to TRBJ1-2, with a weak D call TRBD1 (6 bases). The CDR3 has 16 residues. CDR1 and CDR2 (germline): SQVTM, ANQGSEA. V gave up 3 bases and J gave up 2 bases, with 19 bases separating them. The CDR3 region is CSVDQVGSGGNYGYTF. Here the CDR3 DNA reads TGCAGCGTTGACCAAGTGGGATCCGGGGGCAACTATGGCTACACCTTC.

On this clonotype: This may be a read error: a much more frequent sequence differs by one nucleotide. The chain joins TRBV20-1 to TRBJ2-1; 7 bases are shared with TRBD1. The CDR3 covers 15 residues. Germline CDR1 is DFQATT and CDR2 is SNEGSKA (reference sequence). CDR3 sequence reads: CSASETGKSYNAQFF. CDR3 bases: TGCAGTGCCTCCGAGACAGGGAAATCCTACAATGCGCAGTTCTTC.

The gene calls are TRBV29-1 and TRBJ1-1; TRBD1 aligns across 7 bases. CDR3 length equals 13 residues. CDR1 and CDR2 from the germline V gene are SQVTM and ANQGSEA. V trimming: 7 bases; J trimming: 1 base; junction bases outside the gene matches: 6. This CDR3 reads CSAEGQTNTEAFF. DNA of the CDR3: TGCAGCGCCGAGGGACAGACGAACACTGAAGCTTTCTTT.

The chain is built from TRBV4-3 and TRBJ2-5; 10 nucleotides agree with TRBD1. This CDR3 comprises 16 residues. V trimming: 4 bases; J trimming: 4 bases; junction bases outside the gene matches: 9. CDR1 and CDR2 from the germline V gene are LGHNA and YSLEER. The CDR3 protein is CASSPGEGQGSETQYF. The CDR3 region has the DNA TGCGCCAGCAGCCCCGGAGAGGGACAGGGGTCAGAGACCCAGTACTTC.

A few counts support this clonotype. This chain uses TRBV3-1 with TRBJ2-2; TRBD1 agrees at 8 bases. Germline lookup yields CDR1 LGHDT and CDR2 YNNKEL (reference sequence). Unmatched junction bases numbered 6, after V lost 1 base and J lost 5 bases. This CDR3 comprises 16 residues. CDR3 bases: TGTGCCAGCAGCCAAGGGCGACAGGGGCGGACCGGGGAGCTGTTTTTT. It encodes CASSQGRQGRTGELFF.

The J gene is TRBJ2-2, the V gene TRBV21-1. TRBV21-1 has pseudogene status. The CDR3 sequence is 12 residues long. The CDR3 DNA reads TGTGCCAGCAGCAAAGTTGGCGGGGAGCTGTTTTTT. It codes for CASSKVGGELFF.

This clonotype has more than one count but fewer than ten. The CDR3 nucleotides read TGCGCCAGCAGCTTGGGGCTAGTAGTGGGCCTAGAGACCCAGTACTTC. Its translation: CASSLGLVVGLETQYF. This rearrangement joins TRBV5-1 to TRBJ2-5; D is uncertain. The CDR3 loop spans 16 amino acids. The ends were cut back, 0 bases at V and 4 bases at J, with 16 bases in the middle. Per germline, CDR1 SGHRS and CDR2 YFSETQ.

There are a few counts of this clonotype. The chain couples TRBV18 to TRBJ2-1; 7 positions agree with TRBD2. V gave up 3 bases and J gave up 1 base; unmatched junction bases: 15. The germline V gene has CDR1 KGHSH and CDR2 LQKENI. This CDR3 contains 19 residues. Here the CDR3 DNA reads TGTGCCAGCTCACCTCGTTATCGACTATTCGGGGGGTCCTACAATGAGCAGTTCTTC. This encodes CASSPRYRLFGGSYNEQFF. The full variable domain, completed using reference TRBV18 and TRBJ2-1, is NAGVMQNPRHLVRRRGQEARLRCSPMKGHSHVYWYRQLPEEGLKFMVYLQKENIIDESGMPKERFSAEFPKEGPSILRIQQVVRGDSAAYFCASSPRYRLFGGSYNEQFFGPGTRLTVL.

The chain is built from TRBV5-1 and TRBJ2-3; TRBD1 is a possible D gene (6 bases). Germline CDR1 reads SGHRS; CDR2 reads YFSETQ. CDR3 length: 15 residues. Trimming left V 1 base short and J 2 bases short, with 11 bases between. This chain's CDR3 is CASSLWGTTTDTQYF. CDR3 nucleotides: TGCGCCAGCAGCTTGTGGGGGACAACCACAGATACGCAGTATTTT.

This clonotype was seen a few times. This rearrangement joins TRBV6-1 to TRBJ2-1; 11 nucleotides line up with TRBD2. J gave up 2 bases and V 6 bases, and 9 bases lay outside the gene matches. The CDR3 runs to 17 residues. Germline V gene sequence: CDR1 MNHNS, CDR2 SASEGT. The CDR3, as DNA: TGTGCCAGCAGCCTGTTTAGCGGGAGGGACCCCTACAATGAGCAGTTCTTC. Amino acid sequence: CASSLFSGRDPYNEQFF.

This clonotype was detected many times. The chain is built from TRBV20-1 and TRBJ1-2; tentatively, D is TRBD1 (6 bases). This CDR3 contains 12 residues. Looked up from germline, CDR1 is DFQATT and CDR2 is SNEGSKA (reference sequence). Trimming took off 6 bases at V and 5 bases at J, with 13 bases between the two ends. The CDR3 region has the DNA TGCAGTGCGTCTGGGGGGGCTTATGGCTACACCTTC. Translation: CSASGGAYGYTF.

Only a few counts were recorded for this clonotype. The chain recombines TRBV20-1 with TRBJ2-2, with TRBD2 identical over 9 bases. Germline V gives CDR1 DFQATT, CDR2 SNEGSKA (reference sequence). J lost 4 bases, V lost 0 bases, and 6 bases had no gene match. The CDR3 covers 16 residues. CDR3 region: CSARDLSGSATGELFF. For the CDR3, the DNA is TGCAGTGCTAGAGATCTTAGCGGGAGTGCCACCGGGGAGCTGTTTTTT.

This clonotype was observed a handful of times. J is TRBJ1-6 and V is TRBV4-1; a possible D gene is TRBD1 (6 bases). Per the germline V gene, CDR1 is MGHRA and CDR2 is YSYEKL. The ends were cut back, 4 bases at V and 7 bases at J, with 8 bases in the middle. The CDR3 contains 13 residues. CDR3 sequence: CASSPGVNSPLHF. The DNA for the CDR3 is TGCGCCAGCAGCCCAGGGGTGAATTCACCCCTCCACTTT.

The sample holds many counts of this clonotype. The chain recombines TRBV20-1 with TRBJ1-5, with D unclear. Trimming shortened V by 1 base and J by 5 bases, and 9 bases separated the two germline ends. Per the germline V gene, CDR1 is DFQATT and CDR2 is SNEGSKA (reference sequence). This CDR3 is built from 13 residues. CDR3 in amino acids: CSARVYSDQPQHF. In nucleotides, the CDR3 is TGCAGTGCTAGAGTTTACTCAGATCAGCCCCAGCATTTT.

Worth noting for this clonotype: As the CDR3 is not closed by the conserved phenylalanine or tryptophan, this likely results from a read error. The chain recombines TRBV5-1 with TRBJ1-2; 10 bases fit TRBD1. V lost 4 bases and J lost 0; bases outside the gene matches: 12. This CDR3 is built from 18 residues. CDR1 and CDR2 (germline): SGHRS, YFSETQ. This chain's CDR3 is CASSVGDRGRNSNYGYTL. For the CDR3, the DNA is TGCGCCAGCAGCGTTGGCGACAGGGGGCGAAATTCTAACTATGGCTACACCTTA.

This clonotype has only a few counts. The chain is built from TRBV5-5 and TRBJ2-7; TRBD1 might be the D (5 bases). Germline V gives CDR1 SGHKS, CDR2 YYEKEE (reference sequence). There are 13 residues in the CDR3. V shed 4 bases and J shed 6 bases, with 14 bases lying between them. CDR3: CASSGAQGFEQYF. The CDR3 DNA is TGTGCCAGCAGCGGAGCTCAGGGCTTCGAGCAGTACTTC.

V usage is TRBV28 and J usage is TRBJ2-5; D gene uncertain. V was cut by 6 bases and J by 0 bases, with 11 bases left in between. CDR1 is MDHEN, CDR2 SYDVKM, per germline. This CDR3 is 14 amino acids long. The CDR3 nucleotides are TGTGCCAGCAGGACATACAAGTACCAAGAGACCCAGTACTTC. Translation: CASRTYKYQETQYF.

This clonotype was counted only a few times. The CDR3 reads CASSLVPESSGNTIYF. CDR3 DNA sequence: TGTGCCAGCAGCTTAGTCCCAGAGAGCTCTGGAAACACCATATATTTT. The V and J genes are TRBV7-2 and TRBJ1-3; D is uncertain. The germline CDR1 and CDR2 sequences are SGHTA and FQGNSA. CDR3 length equals 16 residues. Trimming took 1 base from V and 0 from J, leaving 10 bases between them.

V and J are TRBV20-1 and TRBJ2-3, with no clear D. This CDR3 comprises 15 residues. Germline values: CDR1 DFQATT, CDR2 SNEGSKA (reference sequence). Between the trimmed V and J ends, which lost 3 bases and 6 bases, there was a span of 19 bases. Here the CDR3 DNA reads TGCAGTGCTAGCGAAGACTGGAGATTGCGGGATACGCAGTATTTT. This gives the protein CSASEDWRLRDTQYF.

This clonotype was found a few times. The DNA of the CDR3 is TGCGCCAGCAGCCTGACAGGGGTCGGTCAGCCCCAGCATTTT. It is translated as CASSLTGVGQPQHF. This chain uses TRBV5-1 with TRBJ1-5; 8 positions match TRBD1. The germline gives CDR1 SGHRS, CDR2 YFSETQ. V shed 4 bases, J shed 6 bases, and the junction held 6 bases outside the gene matches. The CDR3 totals 14 residues. Filled out from reference TRBV5-1 and TRBJ1-5, the complete variable domain reads KAGVTQTPRYLIKTRGQQVTLSCSPISGHRSVSWYQQTPGQGLQFLFEYFSETQRNKGNFPGRFSGRQFSNSRSEMNVSTLELGDSALYLCASSLTGVGQPQHFGDGTRLSIL.

The V gene is TRBV23-1, the J gene TRBJ1-3; D not certain. TRBV23-1 has ORF status, its function being uncertain. The CDR3 consists of 16 residues. V shed 0 bases and J shed 0 bases, with 9 bases lying between them. CDR3 in amino acids: CASSQSARSSGNTIYF. The CDR3 DNA is TGCGCCAGCAGTCAATCGGCTCGATCCTCTGGAAACACCATATATTTT.

This clonotype was counted only a few times. The rearrangement links TRBV4-1 to TRBJ1-5, with D unclear. CDR1 MGHRA and CDR2 YSYEKL come from the germline V gene. This CDR3 comprises 14 residues. The V gene lost 8 bases and the J gene lost 3 bases, with 14 bases spanning the gap. CDR3 region: CASAPSGYNQPQHF. The CDR3 DNA reads as TGCGCCAGCGCTCCCTCGGGATACAATCAGCCCCAGCATTTT.

This clonotype was seen more than once but under ten times. The chain couples TRBV3-1 to TRBJ1-1; D is perhaps TRBD1 (6 bases). Germline CDR1 reads LGHDT; CDR2 reads YNNKEL (reference sequence). Trimming took 3 bases from V and 4 from J, leaving 21 bases between them. The length of the CDR3 is 17 residues. DNA of the CDR3: TGTGCCAGCAGCCATGGGGATTTAGGACAGACGACCACTGAAGCTTTCTTT. Its translation: CASSHGDLGQTTTEAFF.

The chain recombines TRBV20-1 with TRBJ2-4, with D unclear. The V gene lost 2 bases and the J gene lost 8 bases, with 16 bases spanning the gap. The CDR3 contains 14 residues. CDR1 is DFQATT, CDR2 SNEGSKA, per germline (reference sequence). CDR3 DNA sequence: TGCAGTGCTAGACTATCTAGTCTTAACCACATTCAGTACTTC. Translating gives CSARLSSLNHIQYF.

This clonotype has only a few counts. V is TRBV4-3 and J is TRBJ2-2, with D unclear. The length of the CDR3 is 15 residues. V was shortened by 0 bases and J by 5 bases, with 10 bases between the two germline ends. CDR1 is LGHNA, CDR2 YSLEER, per germline. Here the CDR3 DNA reads TGCGCCAGCAGCCAAGAGTGGGCGAGGACCGGGGAGCTGTTTTTT. Encoded protein: CASSQEWARTGELFF.